In its sample, the clone carrying this TCR beta chain was seen once. The method was immunoSEQ multiplex PCR; TCRdb's version includes in-frame clones alone and lacks a portion of them. Here the sample spans around 77,000 clones, roughly 85% being singletons. This sample stems from a study of radiation and T cells in renal cell carcinoma. From germline, CDR1 is SEHNR and CDR2 FQNEAQ (reference sequence). V dropped 5 bases and J dropped 7; count of bases not matched to a gene: 4. The CDR3 runs 12 residues. Time point of the sample: blood 4 weeks post-SBRT, at nephrectomy. Treatment defined: 15 Gy SBRT to primary tumor, nephrectomy 4 weeks later.

The receptor was isolated from a woman aged 55 to 70 with renal cell carcinoma. The V gene is TRBV7-9, the J gene TRBJ2-7, with 8 bases that match TRBD1. The sample was blood, taken from a patient whose treatment included radiotherapy and nephrectomy. In nucleotides, the CDR3 is TGTGCCAGCAGCCCACAGGGGGGAGAGCAGTACTTC. Its protein is CASSPQGGEQYF.